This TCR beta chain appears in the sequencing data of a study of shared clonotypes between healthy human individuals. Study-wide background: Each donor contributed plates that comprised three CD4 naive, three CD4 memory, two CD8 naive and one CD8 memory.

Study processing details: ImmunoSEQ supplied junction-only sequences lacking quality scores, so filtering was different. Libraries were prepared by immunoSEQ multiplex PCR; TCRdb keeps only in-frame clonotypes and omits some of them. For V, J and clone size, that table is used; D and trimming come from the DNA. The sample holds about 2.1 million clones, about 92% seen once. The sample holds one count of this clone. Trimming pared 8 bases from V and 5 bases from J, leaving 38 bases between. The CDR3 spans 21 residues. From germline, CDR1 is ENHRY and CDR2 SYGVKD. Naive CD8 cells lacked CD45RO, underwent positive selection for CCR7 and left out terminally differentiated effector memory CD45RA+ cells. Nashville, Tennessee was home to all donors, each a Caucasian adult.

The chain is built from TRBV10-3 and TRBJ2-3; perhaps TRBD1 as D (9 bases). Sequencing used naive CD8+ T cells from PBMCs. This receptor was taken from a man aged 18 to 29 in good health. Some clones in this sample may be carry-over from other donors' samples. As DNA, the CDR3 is TGTGCCATCGGTCCGAATCCGGGACAGGGTACCCACAATAGCGGGGAAGATACGCAGTATTTT. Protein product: CAIGPNPGQGTHNSGEDTQYF.